This is a list of T cell receptor beta chains from one sample in a study of blood T cell repertoires in COVID-19. Sequencing was performed with immunoSEQ multiplex PCR; in TCRdb, only in-frame clones are kept and a portion is missing. This sample has approximately 65,000 clones; about 86% occur once, and the top ten carry over 4%. Sequencing was performed on peripheral blood. These receptors came from a man aged 50 or older with acute or convalescent COVID-19. CDR3s include the opening cysteine and the closing phenylalanine or tryptophan. A D gene is named only where the DNA matches it firmly. Size is omitted from some rows. Given values are once, few, many or a class for expanded clones.

J | D | V | size | CDR3 | DNA
TRBJ2-1 | - | TRBV7-9 | once | CASSPRLRGRASNEQFF | TGTGCCAGCAGCCCCCGGCTTAGGGGGAGGGCCTCGAATGAGCAGTTCTTC
TRBJ1-1 | TRBD1 | TRBV25-1 | - | CASSDPGTGLNTEAFF | TGTGCCAGCAGTGACCCTGGGACAGGGTTGAACACTGAAGCTTTCTTT
TRBJ1-4 | - | TRBV5-1 | once | CASSFQTGNEKLFF | TGCGCCAGCAGCTTCCAGACGGGGAATGAAAAACTGTTTTTT
TRBJ2-3 | TRBD1 | TRBV25-1 | once | CASSERQGAPLTDTQYF | TGTGCCAGCAGTGAACGACAGGGGGCCCCCCTCACAGATACGCAGTATTTT
TRBJ2-2 | - | TRBV6-4 | - | CASSPDRSTGELFF | TGTGCCAGCAGTCCGGACAGATCCACCGGGGAGCTGTTTTTT
TRBJ1-4 | TRBD1 | TRBV23-1 | - | CASRGQGAEKLFF | TGCGCCAGCAGGGGACAGGGGGCTGAAAAACTGTTTTTT
TRBJ1-4 | - | TRBV11-2 | - | CASSLRASPTTNEKLFF | TGTGCCAGCAGTCTGAGGGCCTCGCCTACAACTAATGAAAAACTGTTTTTT
TRBJ1-1 | - | TRBV19 | - | CASSINRPNTEAFF | TGTGCCAGTAGTATTAACAGGCCGAACACTGAAGCTTTCTTT
TRBJ2-5 | - | TRBV7-3 | - | CASSFRGSETQYF | TGTGCCAGCAGCTTTAGGGGGTCAGAGACCCAGTACTTC
TRBJ2-3 | - | TRBV30 | - | CAWGTGTLGTDTQYF | TGTGCCTGGGGAACCGGGACATTGGGCACAGATACGCAGTATTTT
TRBJ1-2 | TRBD1 | TRBV20-1 | few | CSASSQGAVNYGYTF | TGCAGTGCTAGTAGTCAGGGGGCGGTTAACTATGGCTACACCTTC
TRBJ1-6 | TRBD1 | TRBV18 | - | CASSPGTGNSPLHF | TGTGCCAGCTCACCGGGGACAGGGAATTCACCCCTCCACTTT
TRBJ2-7 | - | TRBV28 | - | CASSFRSQGEYEQYF | TGTGCCAGCAGTTTCCGCTCACAGGGAGAGTACGAGCAGTACTTC
TRBJ2-1 | TRBD1 | TRBV6-1 | - | CASSEGTGVYNEQFF | TGTGCCAGCAGTGAAGGGACAGGGGTTTACAATGAGCAGTTCTTC
TRBJ1-2 | TRBD1 | TRBV6-5 | few | CASSPSYDRGHGYTF | TGTGCCAGCAGTCCGTCCTATGACAGGGGGCATGGCTACACCTTC
TRBJ1-1 | - | TRBV11-3 | - | CASSLAGLGTEAFF | TGTGCCAGCAGCTTAGCTGGGCTTGGCACTGAAGCTTTCTTT